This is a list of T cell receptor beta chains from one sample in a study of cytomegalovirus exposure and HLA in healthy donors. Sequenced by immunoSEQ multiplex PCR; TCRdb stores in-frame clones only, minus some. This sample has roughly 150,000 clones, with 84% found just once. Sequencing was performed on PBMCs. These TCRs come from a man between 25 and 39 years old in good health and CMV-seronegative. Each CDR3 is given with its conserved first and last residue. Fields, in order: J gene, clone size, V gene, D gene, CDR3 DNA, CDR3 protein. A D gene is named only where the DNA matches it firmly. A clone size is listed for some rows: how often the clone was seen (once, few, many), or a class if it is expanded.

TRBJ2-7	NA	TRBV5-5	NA	TGTGCCAGCAGCTCGACAGCCAGTACCTACGAGCAGTACTTC	CASSSTASTYEQYF
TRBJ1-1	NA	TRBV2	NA	TGTGCCACCGCCAGGGAGGGCACTGAAGCTTTCTTT	CATAREGTEAFF
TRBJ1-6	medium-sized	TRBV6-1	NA	TGTGCCAGCAGTGACAGGGTTGGAGTTTCACCCCTCCACTTT	CASSDRVGVSPLHF
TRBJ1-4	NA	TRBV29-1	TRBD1	TGCAGCGTGAGGACCGGGACAGGGGGGGGCGAAAAACTGTTTTTT	CSVRTGTGGGEKLFF
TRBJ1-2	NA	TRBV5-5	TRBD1	TGTGCCAGCAGCTTGGCGGGACAGGCCTATGGCTACACCTTC	CASSLAGQAYGYTF
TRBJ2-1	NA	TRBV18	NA	TGTGCCAGCTCACCAGAGCGTAGGAGCGGGCAGTTCTTC	CASSPERRSGQFF
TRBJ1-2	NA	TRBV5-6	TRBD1	TGTGCCAGCAGCTATGAGGACAGGAGCTATGGCTACACCTTC	CASSYEDRSYGYTF
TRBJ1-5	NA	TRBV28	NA	TGTGCCAGCAGGGACACACCTCGGAATCAGCCCCAGCATTTT	CASRDTPRNQPQHF
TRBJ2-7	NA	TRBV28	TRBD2	TGTGCCAGCAGTTTCCGACTAGCGGGGGGTCCTTACGAGCAGTACTTC	CASSFRLAGGPYEQYF
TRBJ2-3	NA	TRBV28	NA	TGTGTGAGCGCTCGGGGCACAGATACGCAGTATTTT	CVSARGTDTQYF
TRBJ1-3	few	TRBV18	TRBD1	TGTGCCAGCTCACCCTGGGACAGCCGAAGCACCATATATTTT	CASSPWDSRSTIYF
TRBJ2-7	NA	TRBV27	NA	TGTGCCAGCAGCCCGGGTAGCTCCTACGAGCAGTACTTC	CASSPGSSYEQYF
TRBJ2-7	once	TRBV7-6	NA	TGTGCCAGCAGCTTAGGGGGGACGGGGGATACCTACGAGCAGTACTTC	CASSLGGTGDTYEQYF
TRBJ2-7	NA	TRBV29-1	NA	TGCAGCGTTGAGACAGCTTACCCCTACGAGCAGTACTTC	CSVETAYPYEQYF
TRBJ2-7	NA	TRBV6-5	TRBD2	TGTGCCAGCAGTTACCGAGGCGGGGGAAACTACGAGCAGTACTTC	CASSYRGGGNYEQYF
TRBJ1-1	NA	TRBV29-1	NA	TGCAGCGTTCAGGGCGACACTGAAGCTTTCTTT	CSVQGDTEAFF
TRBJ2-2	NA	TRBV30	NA	TGTGCCTGGACTCCGGGAGTAGTCGCCGGGGAGCTGTTTTTT	CAWTPGVVAGELFF
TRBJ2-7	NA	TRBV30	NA	TGTGCCTGGAGGGCAGGGAAAGGTTACGAGCAGTACTTC	CAWRAGKGYEQYF
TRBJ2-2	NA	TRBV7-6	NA	TGTGCCAGCAGCCCAGAGGCGGACAGCCTCACCGGGGAGCTGTTTTTT	CASSPEADSLTGELFF
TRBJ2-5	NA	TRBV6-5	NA	TGTGCCAGCAGTTACTCGTTACTATCCCAAGAGACCCAGTACTTC	CASSYSLLSQETQYF
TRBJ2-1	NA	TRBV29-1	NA	TGCAGCGTTGTACGGGGGTTAAGGGAGCAGTTCTTC	CSVVRGLREQFF
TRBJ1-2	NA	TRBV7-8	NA	TGTGCCAGCAGCTTAACAGGGATAGAGGTTGATGGCTACACCTTC	CASSLTGIEVDGYTF
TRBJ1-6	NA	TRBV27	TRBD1	TGTGCCAGCAGTGCGATCGGGACAGGGCGATCACCCCTCCACTTT	CASSAIGTGRSPLHF
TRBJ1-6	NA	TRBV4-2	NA	TGTGCCAGCAGCCAATTTCAGGGTGATTCACCCCTCCACTTT	CASSQFQGDSPLHF
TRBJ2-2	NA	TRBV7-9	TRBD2	TGTGCCAGCAGGCCCCACGGGAAGCGGGAGGGCCTCACCGGGGAGCTGTTTTTT	CASRPHGKREGLTGELFF
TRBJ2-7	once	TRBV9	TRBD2	TGTGCCAGCAGCGTCGGTAGCGGGAGTTACGAGCAGTACTTC	CASSVGSGSYEQYF
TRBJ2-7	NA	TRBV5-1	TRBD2	TGCGCCAGCAGCTTGGGGGGACTAGCAGTCTACGAGCAGTACTTC	CASSLGGLAVYEQYF
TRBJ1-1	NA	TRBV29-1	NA	TGCAGCGTGTCACGCGGGACGAACACTGAAGCTTTCTTT	CSVSRGTNTEAFF
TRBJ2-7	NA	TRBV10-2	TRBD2	TGCGCCAGCAGTGAGGGACTAGCGGGAAATACCTACGAGCAGTACTTC	CASSEGLAGNTYEQYF
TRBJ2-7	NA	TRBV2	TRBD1	TGTGCCAGCAGTGTGGGACAGGACTCCTACGAGCAGTACTTC	CASSVGQDSYEQYF
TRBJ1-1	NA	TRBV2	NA	TGTGCCAGCAGTGAAAATCCGACAGCTGGGAACACTGAAGCTTTCTTT	CASSENPTAGNTEAFF
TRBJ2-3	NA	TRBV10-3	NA	TGTGCCATCAAACCCGAGGTAGCGTGGGATACGCAGTATTTT	CAIKPEVAWDTQYF
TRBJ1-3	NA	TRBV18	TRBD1	TGTGCCAGCTCCGGGGACAGCGCCCCTGGAAACACCATATATTTT	CASSGDSAPGNTIYF
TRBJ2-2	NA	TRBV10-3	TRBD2	TGTGCCATCAGTGAGCTCGGCGGGGGCACCGGGGAGCTGTTTTTT	CAISELGGGTGELFF
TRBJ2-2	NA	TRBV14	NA	TGTGCCAGCAGCCGTCCGGACAGTCCCAGGACCGGGGAGCTGTTTTTT	CASSRPDSPRTGELFF
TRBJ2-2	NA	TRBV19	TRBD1	TGTGCCAGTAGCCCCGGACAGGGGGGTCCCGGGGAGCTGTTTTTT	CASSPGQGGPGELFF
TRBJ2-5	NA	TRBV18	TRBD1	TGTGCCAGCTCACCACTAACAGGGGGATCAGGCGAGACCCAGTACTTC	CASSPLTGGSGETQYF
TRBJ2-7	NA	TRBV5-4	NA	TGTGCCAGCAGCTTGGCTGGAAGGGGCTCCTACGAGCAGTACTTC	CASSLAGRGSYEQYF
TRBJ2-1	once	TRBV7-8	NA	TGTGCCAGCAGCCTCCTGTTGGGGGCCCTATACAATGAGCAGTTCTTC	CASSLLLGALYNEQFF
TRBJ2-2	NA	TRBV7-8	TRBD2	TGTGCCAGCAGCTTAGGCCTAGCGGAGACCACCGGGGAGCTGTTTTTT	CASSLGLAETTGELFF
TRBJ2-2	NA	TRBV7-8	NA	TGTGCCAGCAGCTTAGCGATTGGAGGGACCGGGGAGCTGTTTTTT	CASSLAIGGTGELFF
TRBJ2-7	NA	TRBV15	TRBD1	TGTGCCACCAGCGACCCGGGACAGGCGACCTACGAGCAGTACTTC	CATSDPGQATYEQYF
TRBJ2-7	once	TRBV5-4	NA	TGTGCCAGCAGCCCGCCGGGACTGGGACACGAGCAGTACTTC	CASSPPGLGHEQYF
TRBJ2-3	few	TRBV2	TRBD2	TGTGCCAGCGTACGCGGGGGGGCCACAGATACGCAGTATTTT	CASVRGGATDTQYF
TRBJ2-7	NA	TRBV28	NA	TGTGCCAGCAGTAGAAGGCCGTCGGGTGGCGAGCAGTACTTC	CASSRRPSGGEQYF
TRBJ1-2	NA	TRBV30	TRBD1	TGTGCCTGGACCCCGAAGGGGGCGGGGTATGGCTACACCTTC	CAWTPKGAGYGYTF
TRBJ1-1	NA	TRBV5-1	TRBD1	TGCGCCAGCAGCCCACAGGGGGCCTTCACTGAAGCTTTCTTT	CASSPQGAFTEAFF
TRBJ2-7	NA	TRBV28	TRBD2	TGTGCCAGCAGCTCCCCCTTTTTTACCGGGACTAGCGGGAGGGGATACTACGAGCAGTACTTC	CASSSPFFTGTSGRGYYEQYF
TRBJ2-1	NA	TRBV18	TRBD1	TGTGCCAGCTCACCAGTACAGGGGTATAGCTCCTACAATGAGCAGTTCTTC	CASSPVQGYSSYNEQFF
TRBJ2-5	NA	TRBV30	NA	TGTGCCTGGAGTGGCGCGTACCAAGAGACCCAGTACTTC	CAWSGAYQETQYF
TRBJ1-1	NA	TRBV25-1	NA	TGTGCCAGCAGTCAAGGCGGGACCCAAGGAAACACTGAAGCTTTCTTT	CASSQGGTQGNTEAFF
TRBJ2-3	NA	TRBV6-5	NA	TGTGCCAGCACGACAGACCCTCTTACAGATACGCAGTATTTT	CASTTDPLTDTQYF
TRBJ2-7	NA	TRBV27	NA	TGTGCCAGCAGTTTATCGACACTCCACGAGCAGTACTTC	CASSLSTLHEQYF
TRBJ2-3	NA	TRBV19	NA	TGTGCCAGTAGTATGGGGGCGCGCACAGATACGCAGTATTTT	CASSMGARTDTQYF
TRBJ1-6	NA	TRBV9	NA	TGTGCCAGCAGCGTAGGTTCAGGAAAGGGGCATAATTCACCCCTCCACTTT	CASSVGSGKGHNSPLHF